A single sample gave rise to the 10 T cell receptor beta chains below, sequenced in a study of T cells in Graves' hyperthyroidism and ophthalmopathy. Amplified regions were TCR beta CDR3 sequences from RNA transcripts. Researchers ran a first-round RT-PCR on the TCR CDR3 using the HTBI primer set. TCRdb recomputed calls from the multiplex PCR reads with MiXCR, one row per CDR3 protein. The sample includes 300,000 to 400,000 distinct CDR3 sequences, 14% of them seen just once. The sample was blood. The receptors derive from a woman in her 30s with Graves' ophthalmopathy.

Many counts were recorded for this clonotype. The CDR3 sequence: CASRGQVYEQYF. In DNA form, the CDR3 reads TGTGCCAGCAGGGGACAGGTGTACGAGCAGTACTTC. The V call is TRBV2, the J call TRBJ2-7, with 8 bases fitting TRBD1. J gave up 4 bases and V 6 bases, and 2 bases lay outside the gene matches. The V gene's germline CDR1 is SNHLY and CDR2 FYNNEI. This CDR3 is 12 amino acids long.

There are many counts of this clonotype. The chain joins TRBV3-1 to TRBJ2-3, with 9 bases lining up with TRBD2. J lost 2 bases, V lost 0 bases, and 3 bases had no gene match. The CDR3 runs 16 residues. Germline CDR1 is LGHDT and CDR2 is YNNKEL (reference sequence). CDR3 region: CASSQDPSGVTDTQYF. CDR3 sequence (DNA): TGTGCCAGCAGCCAAGACCCTAGCGGGGTCACAGATACGCAGTATTTT.

This chain uses TRBV11-2 with TRBJ2-3; 15 nucleotides agree with TRBD2. The CDR3 covers 17 residues. The J segment lost 4 bases and the V segment lost 4 bases, leaving 6 bases of the junction unmatched. Germline loops: CDR1 SGHAT, CDR2 FQNNGV. CDR3 sequence: CASSWTSGGAVSDTQYF. The CDR3 DNA is TGTGCCAGCAGCTGGACTAGCGGGGGGGCCGTGTCAGATACGCAGTATTTT. Looking up the rest from reference TRBV11-2 and TRBJ2-3 gives the full variable domain: EAGVAQSPRYKIIEKRQSVAFWCNPISGHATLYWYQQILGQGPKLLIQFQNNGVVDDSQLPKDRFSAERLKGVDSTLKIQPAKLEDSAVYLCASSWTSGGAVSDTQYFGPGTRLTVL.

This clonotype was recorded at least ten times. The rearrangement links TRBV2 to TRBJ2-3, with D maybe TRBD2 (6 bases). Germline CDR1 reads SNHLY; CDR2 reads FYNNEI. This CDR3 has 13 amino acids. V lost 9 bases to trimming and J lost 3 bases, with 13 bases between them. The CDR3 DNA reads as TGTGCCAGTAACCGGGACTTAACAGATACGCAGTATTTT. It specifies CASNRDLTDTQYF.

The gene calls are TRBV27 and TRBJ1-1, with TRBD1 as a possible D gene (6 bases). V lost 10 bases to trimming and J lost 1 base, with 13 bases between them. Germline CDR1 is MNHEY and CDR2 is SMNVEV (reference sequence). The CDR3 runs 13 residues. CDR3 nucleotides: TGTGCCACATATAGGACAGCGAACACTGAAGCTTTCTTT. Its protein product is CATYRTANTEAFF.

This clonotype was counted many times. The genes are TRBV27 and TRBJ2-7; a possible D gene is TRBD1 (6 bases). The CDR3 covers 14 residues. V lost 4 bases to trimming and J lost 2 bases, with 12 bases between them. The germline V gene encodes CDR1 MNHEY and CDR2 SMNVEV (reference sequence). CDR3 residues: CASSSTGSTYEQYF. CDR3 nucleotides: TGTGCCAGCAGTTCGACAGGAAGCACCTACGAGCAGTACTTC.

This chain uses TRBV11-2 with TRBJ2-1, with 12 positions matching TRBD2. The CDR3 length is 20 residues. CDR1 and CDR2 from the germline V gene are SGHAT and FQNNGV. V lost 6 bases, J lost 6 bases, and 21 bases stayed unmatched. CDR3 loop: CASSRQASGRGGVGVNEQFF. The CDR3 nucleotides are TGTGCCAGCAGTCGTCAGGCTAGCGGGAGGGGTGGTGTTGGGGTCAATGAGCAGTTCTTC.

This clonotype was seen ten or more times. The chain has TRBV28 and TRBJ1-4, with 8 bases lining up with TRBD1. CDR1 is MDHEN and CDR2 is SYDVKM in the germline V gene. The CDR3 totals 14 residues. Trimming cost V 6 bases and J 11 bases; bases outside gene matches: 11. The CDR3 nucleotides read TGTGCCAGCAGCGCGGACAGGGATACCGCTAAACTGTTTTTT. Translated: CASSADRDTAKLFF. Using reference TRBV28 and TRBJ1-4 for the parts outside the CDR3, the full variable domain is DVKVTQSSRYLVKRTGEKVFLECVQDMDHENMFWYRQDPGLGLRLIYFSYDVKMKEKGDIPEGYSVSREKKERFSLILESASTNQTSMYLCASSADRDTAKLFFGSGTQLSVL.

This clonotype was found a few times. A much larger clone lies a single base off, so this may be a read error. This chain connects TRBV6-1 to TRBJ2-5, with D unclear. The CDR3 runs 12 residues. Germline CDR1 reads MNHNS; CDR2 reads SASEGT. Trimming shortened V by 6 bases and J by 3 bases, and 8 bases separated the two germline ends. Written as DNA, the CDR3 is TGTGCCAGCAGCCCTATCAAAGAGACCCAGTACTTC. This encodes CASSPIKETQYF.

The sample holds many counts of this clonotype. The V call is TRBV7-3, the J call TRBJ2-5; D gene ambiguous. The CDR3 runs to 15 residues. CDR1 SGHTA and CDR2 FQGTGA come from the germline V gene. Trimming shortened V by 5 bases and J by 5 bases, and 18 bases separated the two germline ends. The CDR3 DNA reads TGTGCCAGCAGCCCCCTGGGTGAGGTACGGGAGACCCAGTACTTC. It yields the protein CASSPLGEVRETQYF.